These 18 T cell receptor beta chains share one sample of origin, sequenced in a study of blood T cell repertoires in COVID-19. Only in-frame clones appear in the TCRdb table, and some are missing; sequencing was by immunoSEQ multiplex PCR. The sample lists approximately 250,000 clones; approximately 90% were seen once. Sequenced: PBMCs or T cells enriched from blood (not recorded which). The receptors derive from a man aged 35-49 years who had been exposed to COVID-19.

For the CDR3, the DNA is TGTGCCAGCTTCCCGTCCGGGGACTACAATGAGCAGTTCTTC. Protein product: CASFPSGDYNEQFF. The V gene is TRBV18, the J gene TRBJ2-1, with a possible D match to TRBD2 (5 bases). Germline-derived CDR1 and CDR2 are KGHSH and LQKENI. The CDR3 has 14 residues. Trimming took 7 bases from V and 3 from J, leaving 13 bases between them.

This chain links TRBV29-1 with TRBJ2-3; 9 nucleotides line up with TRBD2. The CDR3 runs to 14 residues. The trim removed 3 bases at V and 4 bases at J, leaving 5 bases unmatched. Germline V gives CDR1 SQVTM, CDR2 ANQGSEA. The CDR3 spells CSVDAGGPADTQYF. CDR3 bases: TGCAGCGTTGACGCGGGAGGGCCCGCAGATACGCAGTATTTT.

CDR3 coding DNA: TGTGCCAGTAGTATACGGACAGGGGATGAAAAACTGTTTTTT. This encodes CASSIRTGDEKLFF. The gene calls are TRBV19 and TRBJ1-4; 9 nucleotides line up with TRBD1. The CDR3 is 14 amino acids. Germline CDR1 and CDR2: LNHDA and SQIVND (reference sequence). The trim removed 2 bases at V and 6 bases at J, leaving 1 base unmatched.

Concerning this clone itself: This sample includes further DNA sequences coding for the same CDR3. The chain recombines TRBV6-5 with TRBJ2-7, with TRBD1 identical over 8 bases. V gave up 5 bases and J gave up 4 bases; unmatched junction bases: 4. The CDR3 length is 13 residues. CDR1 and CDR2 from the germline V gene are MNHEY and SVGAGI. Here the CDR3 DNA reads TGTGCCAGCAGTCGACAGGGGTCATACGAGCAGTACTTC. Translated: CASSRQGSYEQYF.

The chain recombines TRBV5-1 with TRBJ1-1; no clear D gene. V was cut by 4 bases and J by 4 bases, with 11 bases left in between. Germline CDR1 and CDR2: SGHRS and YFSETQ. There are 13 residues in the CDR3. The CDR3 protein is CASSRQEGTEAFF. The CDR3 DNA reads as TGCGCCAGCAGCCGCCAGGAAGGCACTGAAGCTTTCTTT.

The CDR3 is CASSSLGEGISGELFF. The CDR3 region has the DNA TGTGCCAGCAGTTCCTTGGGTGAGGGAATAAGCGGGGAGCTGTTTTTT. This sequence joins TRBV27 and TRBJ2-2; possibly TRBD2 for D (5 bases). V lost 4 bases to trimming and J lost 7 bases, with 19 bases between them. Germline V lookup: CDR1 MNHEY, CDR2 SMNVEV (reference sequence). The CDR3 consists of 16 residues.

This chain joins TRBV24-1 and TRBJ1-2, with 7 bases aligning to TRBD1. The CDR3 extends over 14 amino acids. The V segment lost 4 bases and the J segment 3 bases; nucleotides outside the gene matches: 4. Germline V gene lookup returns CDR1 KGHDR and CDR2 SFDVKD. The CDR3 loop reads CATSDPGQDYGYTF. CDR3 sequence (DNA): TGTGCCACCAGTGACCCTGGACAGGACTATGGCTACACCTTC.

The chain carries TRBV5-1 and TRBJ2-7, with D possibly matching TRBD1 (5 bases). The ends were cut back, 2 bases at V and 0 bases at J, with 6 bases in the middle. Germline CDR1 reads SGHRS; CDR2 reads YFSETQ. The CDR3 covers 13 residues. CDR3 amino acids: CASSFQGSYEQYF. CDR3 sequence (DNA): TGCGCCAGCAGCTTTCAGGGCTCCTACGAGCAGTACTTC.

The chain combines TRBV11-3 with TRBJ2-1, with D tentatively TRBD1 (5 bases). The CDR3 runs 16 residues. Germline V gene lookup returns CDR1 SGHNT and CDR2 YENEEA. The ends were cut back, 2 bases at V and 0 bases at J, with 11 bases in the middle. The chain's CDR3 is CASSLYSGLSYNEQFF. As DNA, the CDR3 is TGTGCCAGCAGCTTATATTCAGGGCTCTCCTACAATGAGCAGTTCTTC.

The chain is built from TRBV2 and TRBJ1-2, with TRBD1 as a possible D gene (5 bases). This CDR3 has 14 residues. V lost 3 bases to trimming and J lost 0 bases, with 8 bases between them. From germline, CDR1 is SNHLY and CDR2 FYNNEI. The CDR3, as DNA: TGTGCCAGCAGTGACAGGGCCTCTAACTATGGCTACACCTTC. This translates into CASSDRASNYGYTF.

The rearrangement uses TRBV4-1 and TRBJ1-1; D remains ambiguous. V dropped 0 bases and J dropped 1 base, with 12 bases sitting between them. Germline CDR1 reads MGHRA; CDR2 reads YSYEKL. CDR3 size: 16 residues. The CDR3 DNA follows: TGCGCCAGCAGCCAAGAAGGGCTCGGAGGGAACACTGAAGCTTTCTTT. Translation gives CASSQEGLGGNTEAFF.

The chain joins TRBV9 to TRBJ2-1, with a weak D call TRBD2 (6 bases). The V gene lost 3 bases and the J gene lost 0 bases, with 25 bases spanning the gap. Per the germline V gene, CDR1 is SGDLS and CDR2 is YYNGEE. The length of the CDR3 is 20 residues. This chain's CDR3 is CASSASQDLRLGSSYNEQFF. CDR3 nucleotide sequence: TGTGCCAGCAGCGCCTCCCAGGATTTAAGACTAGGTTCCTCCTACAATGAGCAGTTCTTC.

Concerning this clone: This sample includes further DNA sequences coding for the same CDR3. The chain combines TRBV29-1 with TRBJ1-2, with D perhaps matching TRBD1 (5 bases). Germline-derived CDR1 and CDR2 are SQVTM and ANQGSEA. The CDR3 runs to 13 residues. V was pared by 1 base and J by 2 bases, with 8 bases between. CDR3 amino acids: CSVEGQGNYGYTF. The CDR3 DNA reads as TGCAGCGTTGAAGGGCAGGGAAACTATGGCTACACCTTC. The complete variable domain, with remaining parts taken from reference TRBV29-1 and TRBJ1-2, reads SAVISQKPSRDICQRGTSLTIQCQVDSQVTMMFWYRQQPGQSLTLIATANQGSEATYESGFVIDKFPISRPNLTFSTLTVSNMSPEDSSIYLCSVEGQGNYGYTFGSGTRLTVV.

This chain links TRBV19 with TRBJ2-3; TRBD2 agrees at 10 bases. Germline V gene lookup returns CDR1 LNHDA and CDR2 SQIVND (reference sequence). V lost 8 bases to trimming and J lost 0 bases; unmatched junction nucleotides: 11. CDR3 length: 17 amino acids. Here the CDR3 reads CASSETSGDTSTDTQYF. The CDR3 DNA sequence: TGTGCCAGTTCCGAAACTAGCGGGGATACTAGCACAGATACGCAGTATTTT. Using reference TRBV19 and TRBJ2-3 for the parts outside the CDR3, the full variable domain is DGGITQSPKYLFRKEGQNVTLSCEQNLNHDAMYWYRQDPGQGLRLIYYSQIVNDFQKGDIAEGYSVSREKKESFPLTVTSAQKNPTAFYLCASSETSGDTSTDTQYFGPGTRLTVL.

The rearrangement links TRBV5-1 to TRBJ1-1; D not resolved. The CDR3 is 14 residues long. V was pared by 4 bases and J by 6 bases, with 16 bases between. CDR1 is SGHRS, CDR2 YFSETQ, per germline. The CDR3 sequence is CASSESLSPPEAFF. The DNA of the CDR3 is TGCGCCAGCAGCGAGTCCTTGAGTCCCCCTGAAGCTTTCTTT.

This sequence joins TRBV18 and TRBJ2-5, with TRBD2 matching 10 bases. With 6 bases clipped from V and 0 bases from J, the junction kept 4 bases outside the gene matches. Germline loops: CDR1 KGHSH, CDR2 LQKENI. There are 15 residues in the CDR3. CDR3 DNA: TGTGCCAGCTCTACTAGCGGGAACTACCAAGAGACCCAGTACTTC. Its translation is CASSTSGNYQETQYF.

V usage is TRBV11-2 and J usage is TRBJ2-7; 13 positions agree with TRBD2. Trimming took 1 base from V and 5 from J; bases not matched to a gene: 8. Germline CDR1 is SGHAT and CDR2 is FQNNGV. CDR3 size: 17 residues. The CDR3 region has the DNA TGTGCCAGCAGCTTAGTTTCTTTGACTAGCGGGAGGAACGAGCAGTACTTC. Translation gives CASSLVSLTSGRNEQYF.

The chain employs TRBV5-1 and TRBJ2-1, with D possibly TRBD2 on 5 matching bases. CDR1 is SGHRS and CDR2 is YFSETQ in the germline V gene. Trimming removed 6 bases at V and 5 bases at J, with 15 bases between. The CDR3 is 14 residues long. CDR3 sequence (DNA): TGCGCCAGCACCCACGGGAACAGAAACAATGAGCAGTTCTTC. This gives the protein CASTHGNRNNEQFF.